Detailed here is one TCR beta chain. Its antigen is undetermined. The PCR had 60 Vbeta and 13 Jbeta primers. This table comes from immunoSEQ multiplex PCR, and its TCRdb copy is limited to in-frame clones, with some not included. The data show approximately 150,000 clones, about four fifths seen once. The record originates from a study of cytomegalovirus exposure and HLA in healthy donors. Study-wide results and caveats: Later on, an analysis tied approximately 17,000 TCR beta sequences to HLA alleles at 0.05 false discovery rate. V- and J-gene trimming of TCR beta was linked (in a later analysis) to a missense DCLRE1C variant. Among TCR beta chains, those listed as cytomegalovirus-associated numbered roughly 150. Reportedly, a later analysis found an Asian-associated ancestry cluster had fewer N-insertions than the roughly 670-donor mean.

The germline V gene encodes CDR1 SGHTA and CDR2 FQGTGA. V lost 0 bases to trimming and J lost 3 bases; unmatched junction nucleotides: 3. The CDR3 totals 16 residues. This TCR came from a man aged 25 to 40 in good health and CMV-seronegative. The sample consisted of PBMCs. The gene calls are TRBV7-3 and TRBJ2-2, with 8 bases that match TRBD2. CDR3 sequence reads: CASSLTGLAYTGELFF. CDR3 sequence (DNA): TGTGCCAGCAGCTTAACTGGACTAGCTTACACCGGGGAGCTGTTTTTT.